This T cell receptor (beta chain) was retrieved from a study of beta chain features in type 1 diabetes. Reverse transcription of all isolated RNA meant that expressed TCRB transcripts were sequenced. The table came from immunoSEQ multiplex PCR; TCRdb's copy has only in-frame clones and leaves some out. The sample shows about 340,000 clones, 6.5% to 10% of them seen only once. The CDR3 is 17 residues long. Trimming took 1 base from V and 5 from J; bases not matched to a gene: 13. Germline-derived CDR1 and CDR2 are LNHNV and YYDKDF (reference sequence). What was sequenced was central memory CD4+ T cells from blood. The rearrangement uses TRBV15 and TRBJ2-5; 7 positions agree with TRBD2. This receptor was obtained from a woman aged 18-29 years in good health. Here the CDR3 reads CATSRVGGRAFEETQYF. The CDR3 DNA reads as TGTGCCACCAGCAGAGTAGGAGGGAGGGCCTTCGAGGAGACCCAGTACTTC.